Below, 21 T cell receptor beta chains from the same sample are listed, as sequenced in a study of T cell clusters in autoimmune cytopenias (dated by TCRdb to about 2019). Each sample's TRB amplification started from 250 ng of peripheral blood genomic DNA, which corresponds to 35,000 to 40,000 genome equivalents. The instrument given in TCRdb is Illumina MiSeq. TRB rearrangements were amplified by multiplex PCR following a touch-down protocol, with the TRB-A and TRB-B primer pools mixed in one tube. TCRdb reprocessed the reads into one record per CDR3 protein sequence, lacking DNA. The sample table holds roughly 6,300 distinct CDR3 sequences. Together, the top ten hold 20% to 25% of the sample. These data were also reused for a study on T cell repertoires in aging, cancer and after chemotherapy.

Sequencing used peripheral blood. These TCRs come from a human donor in good health.

This chain connects TRBV27 to TRBJ1-1; TCRdb's D call of TRBD1 is untestable without DNA. There are 14 residues in the CDR3. Looked up from germline, CDR1 is MNHEY and CDR2 is SMNVEV (reference sequence). The CDR3 reads CASARGREVVEAFF.

This chain connects TRBV18 to TRBJ1-6. This CDR3 has 16 amino acids. Germline CDR1 reads KGHSH; CDR2 reads LQKENI. The CDR3: CASSPDWAQSGSPLHF. The full variable domain, with the rest looked up from reference TRBV18 and TRBJ1-6, is NAGVMQNPRHLVRRRGQEARLRCSPMKGHSHVYWYRQLPEEGLKFMVYLQKENIIDESGMPKERFSAEFPKEGPSILRIQQVVRGDSAAYFCASSPDWAQSGSPLHFGNGTRLTVT.

Its frequency marks this clonotype as medium-sized. The chain combines TRBV6-1 with TRBJ2-5; TCRdb's D call of TRBD2 is untestable without DNA. This CDR3 contains 14 residues. Germline loops: CDR1 MNHNS, CDR2 SASEGT. The CDR3 here is CASTDSGEPMPQYF.

Its frequency marks this clonotype as medium-sized. The genes are TRBV27 and TRBJ1-1. The CDR3 length is 15 residues. The V gene's germline CDR1 is MNHEY and CDR2 SMNVEV (reference sequence). Here the CDR3 reads CASREGTLTGTEAFF.

This clonotype is identified as medium-sized from frequency. V gene TRBV18 combines with J gene TRBJ2-1. This CDR3 has 13 residues. The germline V gene encodes CDR1 KGHSH and CDR2 LQKENI. CDR3 residues: CASSPTLYNEQFF.

J is TRBJ1-6 and V is TRBV6-2 or TRBV6-3; without DNA, the TCRdb call of TRBD1 cannot be checked. In germline, CDR1 is MNHEY, CDR2 SVGEGT. The CDR3 has 14 residues. The CDR3 sequence is CASSYRGLNSPLHF.

The chain couples TRBV13 to TRBJ2-2; lacking DNA, the TRBD2 call made by TCRdb goes unchecked. Per germline, CDR1 PRHDT and CDR2 FYEKMQ (reference sequence). CDR3 length equals 16 residues. Here the CDR3 reads CASSLVGTWNTGELFF.

V is TRBV6-1 and J is TRBJ1-1. The germline CDR1 and CDR2 sequences are MNHNS and SASEGT. The CDR3 loop spans 15 amino acids. The CDR3 protein is CASSEGPGLNTEAFF.

CDR3 loop: CASSDGTGGGEEQFF. V gene TRBV6-4 combines with J gene TRBJ2-1; TCRdb's assignment of TRBD1 cannot be checked, as there is no DNA. The CDR3 has 15 amino acids. CDR1 and CDR2 (germline): MRHNA, SNTAGT.

Considering frequency, this clonotype is medium-sized. The chain uses TRBV5-5 and TRBJ1-2; TCRdb outputs TRBD1, but without DNA this stays unchecked. The CDR3 length is 15 residues. Germline V CDR1 and CDR2: SGHKS, YYEKEE (reference sequence). CDR3 residues: CASSSGTPTNYGYTF.

By frequency, this clonotype registers medium-sized. The chain carries TRBV6-1 and TRBJ1-2; TCRdb names TRBD1, which stays unverified in the absence of DNA. Germline CDR1 is MNHNS and CDR2 is SASEGT. CDR3 length: 16 residues. The CDR3 here is CASTSNPGQSRYGYTF.

This clonotype is identified as medium-sized from frequency. The chain links TRBV7-6 to TRBJ2-2; TCRdb reports TRBD1, a call that lacks DNA to check it against. CDR3 length equals 14 residues. Germline CDR1 SGHVS, CDR2 FNYEAQ. CDR3 region: CASSPGTVTGELFF.

This clonotype counts as medium-sized by frequency. This chain connects TRBV27 to TRBJ1-5; TCRdb names TRBD1, which stays unverified in the absence of DNA. The CDR3 loop spans 13 amino acids. Germline lookup yields CDR1 MNHEY and CDR2 SMNVEV (reference sequence). The CDR3 is CASRGTDYQPQHF.

Measured by frequency, this clonotype is medium-sized. V and J are TRBV6-5 and TRBJ2-3; TCRdb's D gene call, TRBD2, goes unchecked for lack of DNA. Germline CDR1 and CDR2: MNHEY and SVGAGI. The CDR3 runs 18 residues. CDR3 in amino acids: CASSLGTSGLARADTQYF.

The chain combines TRBV6-2 or TRBV6-3 with TRBJ1-1; absent DNA, TCRdb's TRBD1 call cannot be checked. Per the germline V gene, CDR1 is MNHEY and CDR2 is SVGEGT. The CDR3 runs to 15 residues. The CDR3: CASSYSDRRNTEAFF.

The chain has TRBV12-3 or TRBV12-4 and TRBJ1-1. The CDR3 spans 12 residues. The CDR3 protein is CASRYENTEAFF.

The V call is TRBV12-3 or TRBV12-4, the J call TRBJ2-7; TCRdb's assignment of TRBD1 cannot be checked, as there is no DNA. The CDR3 spans 15 residues. CDR3: CASSPRDNISYEQYF.

The chain employs TRBV6-5 and TRBJ2-4. Looked up from germline, CDR1 is MNHEY and CDR2 is SVGAGI. The CDR3 contains 12 residues. CDR3 sequence: CASHVGSDEQYF.

This clonotype counts as medium-sized by frequency. This chain's CDR3 is CASSIQASGGLETQYF. The chain carries TRBV27 and TRBJ2-5; TCRdb indicates TRBD2, and absent DNA this call remains unverified. CDR3 length equals 16 residues. Germline CDR1 reads MNHEY; CDR2 reads SMNVEV (reference sequence).

The chain uses TRBV20-1 and TRBJ2-7; TCRdb names TRBD1, which stays unverified in the absence of DNA. The CDR3 has 13 residues. The germline V gene encodes CDR1 DFQATT and CDR2 SNEGSKA (reference sequence). This CDR3 is CSAVGQESYEQYF.

V gene TRBV13 combines with J gene TRBJ2-3; TCRdb designates TRBD2, a call that cannot be tested without DNA. The CDR3 covers 17 residues. CDR1 PRHDT and CDR2 FYEKMQ come from the germline V gene (reference sequence). The CDR3 loop is CASSLAPTRVSTDTQYF.